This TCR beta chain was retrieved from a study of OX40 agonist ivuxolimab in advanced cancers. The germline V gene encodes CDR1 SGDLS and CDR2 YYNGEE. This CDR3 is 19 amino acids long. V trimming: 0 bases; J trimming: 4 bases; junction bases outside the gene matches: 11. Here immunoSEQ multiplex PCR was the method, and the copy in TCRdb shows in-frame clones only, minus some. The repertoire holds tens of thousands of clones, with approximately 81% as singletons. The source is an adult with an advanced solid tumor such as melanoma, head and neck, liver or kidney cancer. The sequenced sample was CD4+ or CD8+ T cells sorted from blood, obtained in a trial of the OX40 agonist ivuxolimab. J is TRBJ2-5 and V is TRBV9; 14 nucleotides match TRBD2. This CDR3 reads CASSVDETSGGAITETQYF. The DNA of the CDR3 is TGTGCCAGCAGCGTAGATGAGACTAGCGGGGGGGCTATCACAGAGACCCAGTACTTC.